This T cell receptor (beta chain) comes out of a study of cytomegalovirus exposure and HLA in healthy donors. General observations from the study: The only immune exposure information that was available was CMV serostatus. In a later analysis, a missense DCLRE1C variant was linked to TCR beta V- and J-gene trimming. Highly shared sequence variants in one cluster were likely a sequencing artifact.

V shed 3 bases and J 2 bases; nucleotides not matched to a gene: 3. This CDR3 has 15 residues. The germline gives CDR1 SNHLY, CDR2 FYNNEI. Vbeta (60) and Jbeta (13) primers were used in the PCR. Libraries were prepared by immunoSEQ multiplex PCR; TCRdb keeps only in-frame clonotypes and omits some of them. The sample includes about 150,000 clones, more than 75% of them seen just once. A remark on this clone: What it binds is unknown.

The study sampled nominally healthy donors, though unrecorded immune exposures were likely. The receptor's source is a man between 25 and 39 years old in good health and CMV-seropositive. Source material: PBMCs. The chain is built from TRBV2 and TRBJ2-1; 8 nucleotides line up with TRBD1. The chain's CDR3 is CASSDRTGPYNEQFF. In DNA form, the CDR3 reads TGTGCCAGCAGTGATCGGACAGGGCCCTACAATGAGCAGTTCTTC.